This T cell receptor (beta chain) derives from a study of human thymus T cells. Resections from corrective heart surgery supplied the thymus tissue. Infants, healthy and Finnish, who were having corrective surgery for congenital heart defects served as donors. The sample holds one count of this clone. Its antigen is not identified. Profiled with immunoSEQ multiplex PCR; TCRdb holds only in-frame clones, not every one. The sample lists approximately 70,000 clones, roughly 96% occurring once. With 7 bases clipped from V and 3 bases from J, the junction kept 14 bases outside the gene matches. The CDR3 is 17 residues long. Germline V CDR1 and CDR2: WNHNN, SYGVQD (reference sequence). Study-wide results and limits: It looked as if thymic and blood repertoires used V and J genes in a biased way. Thymic repertoires from unrelated individuals overlapped highly, related research reported.

The sequence came from a girl younger than two with a congenital heart defect but otherwise immunologically healthy. The V and J genes are TRBV10-1 and TRBJ1-5; 8 nucleotides align to TRBD1. Specimen: thymus tissue. Written as DNA, the CDR3 is TGCGCCAGCACCCGAACAGGGGGGGGACACCACAATCAGCCCCAGCATTTT. It yields the protein CASTRTGGGHHNQPQHF.